The 28 T cell receptor beta chains below come from one sample, sequenced in a study of cytotoxic CD8 clonotypes in ibrutinib-treated CLL. TCRdb's table, derived via immunoSEQ multiplex PCR, lists solely in-frame clones and lacks some. In the table there are 120,000 to 150,000 clones, around 77% of which are singletons. This sample comprised PBMCs, obtained after 12 months of ibrutinib treatment. The receptors come from a human donor with chronic lymphocytic leukemia.

The V and J genes are TRBV6-5 and TRBJ2-7; D unclear. The germline gives CDR1 MNHEY, CDR2 SVGAGI. V lost 6 bases and J 3 bases, leaving 6 bases between the germline ends. CDR3 length equals 11 residues. The CDR3 DNA reads as TGTGCCAGCAGCCAAGTCTACGAGCAGTACTTC. Translation gives CASSQVYEQYF.

This clone was seen only once. As DNA, the CDR3 is TGTGCCAGCAGCCCCACCCCGGGGCTAAGCTCCTACAATGAGCAGTTCTTC. Translated, it gives CASSPTPGLSSYNEQFF. The chain joins TRBV27 to TRBJ2-1; D may match TRBD1 or TRBD2 (5 bases each). Germline V CDR1 and CDR2: MNHEY, SMNVEV (reference sequence). V gave up 6 bases and J gave up 0 bases, with 18 bases separating them. The CDR3 is 17 residues long.

The rearrangement uses TRBV5-6 and TRBJ1-1; D is ambiguous. Trimming pared 4 bases from V and 3 bases from J, leaving 19 bases between. The CDR3 has 16 residues. The germline gives CDR1 SGHDT, CDR2 YYEEEE. For the CDR3, the DNA is TGTGCCAGCAGCCCGGTCGTTTGGGGTTCGGACACTGAAGCTTTCTTT. Its protein is CASSPVVWGSDTEAFF.

The CDR3 sequence: CASTPGRGAGGYTF. CDR3 nucleotides: TGTGCCAGTACCCCCGGCCGGGGGGCAGGTGGCTACACCTTC. V usage is TRBV19 and J usage is TRBJ1-2, with D possibly matching TRBD1 (6 bases). Germline loops: CDR1 LNHDA, CDR2 SQIVND (reference sequence). CDR3 size: 14 residues. Trimming shortened V by 7 bases and J by 7 bases, and 19 bases separated the two germline ends.

This clone was seen a few times. The rearrangement links TRBV6-1 to TRBJ1-5; 11 nucleotides align to TRBD1. The trim removed 9 bases at V and 7 bases at J, leaving 11 bases unmatched. The CDR3 spans 15 residues. CDR1 is MNHNS and CDR2 is SASEGT in the germline V gene. The CDR3 is CASHYPGQGVQPQHF. The CDR3 DNA reads as TGTGCCAGTCACTACCCGGGACAGGGGGTACAGCCCCAGCATTTT.

This sequence joins TRBV7-9 and TRBJ1-5; possible D gene TRBD1, 5 bases. This CDR3 is 13 amino acids long. Per the germline V gene, CDR1 is SEHNR and CDR2 is FQNEAQ (reference sequence). Trimming left V 5 bases short and J 4 bases short, with 9 bases between. The CDR3 protein is CASSEGWNQPQHF. For the CDR3, the DNA is TGTGCCAGCAGCGAGGGGTGGAATCAGCCCCAGCATTTT.

Written as DNA, the CDR3 is TGTGCCTGGAGTGTACATAGCGGGTGGATCACCGGGGAGCTGTTTTTT. Amino acid sequence: CAWSVHSGWITGELFF. The V and J genes are TRBV30 and TRBJ2-2, with 7 bases lining up with TRBD2. The germline gives CDR1 GTSNPN, CDR2 SVGIG (reference sequence). V shed 0 bases and J 4 bases; nucleotides not matched to a gene: 8. The CDR3 spans 16 residues.

The rearrangement uses TRBV11-2 and TRBJ2-7; D remains ambiguous. The V gene's germline CDR1 is SGHAT and CDR2 FQNNGV. The CDR3 has 12 residues. The CDR3 sequence is CASGTSSYEQYF. Here the CDR3 DNA reads TGTGCATCAGGCACCAGCTCCTACGAGCAGTACTTC.

The gene calls are TRBV4-1 and TRBJ2-6; 7 bases fit TRBD1. Trimming cost V 2 bases and J 2 bases; bases outside gene matches: 0. CDR1 is MGHRA and CDR2 is YSYEKL in the germline V gene. This CDR3 spans 15 amino acids. The CDR3 spells CASSQTGAGANVLTF. The CDR3 region has the DNA TGCGCCAGCAGCCAAACAGGGGCTGGGGCCAACGTCCTGACTTTC.

This clone was seen only a few times. This chain connects TRBV19 to TRBJ1-4; 8 positions agree with TRBD1. The CDR3 consists of 14 residues. Germline V gene sequence: CDR1 LNHDA, CDR2 SQIVND (reference sequence). Trimming removed 5 bases from V and 6 bases from J; junction bases left unmatched: 5. The CDR3 loop is CASSVDRDDEKLFF. CDR3 nucleotides: TGTGCCAGTAGTGTGGACAGGGATGATGAAAAACTGTTTTTT.

The CDR3 is CASSRIGHEQFF. For the CDR3, the DNA is TGTGCCAGCAGCCGGATAGGCCATGAGCAGTTCTTC. The V and J genes are TRBV7-9 and TRBJ2-1; D not certain. Germline assignment: CDR1 SEHNR and CDR2 FQNEAQ (reference sequence). There are 12 residues in the CDR3. V was trimmed by 5 bases and J by 8 bases, leaving 10 bases between them.

The V and J genes are TRBV11-2 and TRBJ1-2; 7 nucleotides agree with TRBD1. V shed 1 base, J shed 4 bases, and the junction held 6 bases outside the gene matches. The CDR3 sequence is 15 residues long. The germline V gene has CDR1 SGHAT and CDR2 FQNNGV. The CDR3 protein is CASSLGDRTGYGYTF. The CDR3 DNA follows: TGTGCCAGCAGCTTAGGGGATCGGACAGGCTATGGCTACACCTTC.

This clone appeared a few times. The chain recombines TRBV10-3 with TRBJ2-2; 9 positions match TRBD2. Germline CDR1 is ENHRY and CDR2 is SYGVKD. This CDR3 spans 14 amino acids. The ends lost 2 bases at V and 5 bases at J; junction bases unmatched: 0. The CDR3, as DNA: TGTGCCATCAGTGAGACTAGCGGGACCGGGGAGCTGTTTTTT. Its protein product is CAISETSGTGELFF.

V is TRBV9 and J is TRBJ2-3; the match to TRBD2 covers 13 bases. This CDR3 is 17 amino acids long. V gave up 0 bases and J gave up 7 bases; unmatched junction bases: 8. Germline CDR1 is SGDLS and CDR2 is YYNGEE. CDR3 bases: TGTGCCAGCAGCGTAGCAGGGACTAGCGGGAAAGTGTATACGCAGTATTTT. It translates to CASSVAGTSGKVYTQYF.

The chain combines TRBV7-9 with TRBJ2-2, with TRBD2 identical over 8 bases. The germline CDR1 and CDR2 sequences are SEHNR and FQNEAQ (reference sequence). V was pared by 3 bases and J by 3 bases, with 6 bases of the junction left unmatched. The CDR3 runs 16 residues. The CDR3 sequence is CASSLAKAGDTGELFF. The CDR3 nucleotides read TGTGCCAGCAGCTTGGCGAAAGCGGGGGACACCGGGGAGCTGTTTTTT.

The V gene is TRBV27, the J gene TRBJ1-1; D remains ambiguous. The CDR3 totals 14 residues. Germline CDR1 and CDR2: MNHEY and SMNVEV (reference sequence). V lost 3 bases and J 5 bases, leaving 13 bases between the germline ends. Here the CDR3 DNA reads TGTGCCAGCAGTTTTCTCCCGGCGAAGACTGAAGCTTTCTTT. This translates into CASSFLPAKTEAFF.

V gene TRBV28 combines with J gene TRBJ1-2, with 9 bases identical to TRBD1. V shed 4 bases and J 4 bases; nucleotides not matched to a gene: 7. Germline V gene data show CDR1 as MDHEN and CDR2 as SYDVKM. CDR3 size: 15 residues. CDR3: CASSYTQGAIYGYTF. DNA of the CDR3: TGTGCCAGCAGTTATACACAGGGGGCCATCTATGGCTACACCTTC.

The chain's CDR3 is CASLGTGGPYEQYF. The CDR3 DNA follows: TGTGCCAGCCTGGGGACGGGAGGGCCCTACGAGCAGTACTTC. The V call is TRBV10-3, the J call TRBJ2-7; 8 bases agree with TRBD2. Trimming removed 10 bases from V and 2 bases from J; junction bases left unmatched: 10. Germline CDR1 reads ENHRY; CDR2 reads SYGVKD. This CDR3 is built from 14 residues.

The chain couples TRBV7-8 to TRBJ1-2; 7 nucleotides match TRBD1. In germline, CDR1 is SGHVS, CDR2 FQNEAQ. The CDR3 has 13 amino acids. Trimming took 1 base from V and 10 from J; bases not matched to a gene: 6. The CDR3 nucleotides are TGTGCCAGCAGCTTAGGCCGGACAGGCTACTACACCTTC. Encoded protein: CASSLGRTGYYTF.

The chain links TRBV30 to TRBJ2-2, with TRBD2 matching 9 bases. CDR1 and CDR2 (germline): GTSNPN, SVGIG (reference sequence). This CDR3 spans 14 amino acids. Unmatched junction bases numbered 0, after V lost 3 bases and J lost 1 base. Here the CDR3 reads CAWRTSGNTGELFF. The CDR3 DNA follows: TGTGCCTGGAGGACTAGCGGGAACACCGGGGAGCTGTTTTTT.

The rearrangement links TRBV21-1 to TRBJ1-1. TRBV21-1 has pseudogene status. The CDR3 covers 13 residues. The CDR3 nucleotides are TGTGCCACTTCGACAGGCGCGGGGACTGAAGCTTTCTTT. Its protein is CATSTGAGTEAFF.

The rearrangement links TRBV12-2 to TRBJ1-4. TRBV12-2 has pseudogene status. There are 13 residues in the CDR3. The CDR3 DNA follows: TGTGCAAGTCGCTTATGGATTACAAATGGACTGTTTTTT. The encoded protein is CASRLWITNGLFF.

The chain carries TRBV11-2 and TRBJ2-7; D unclear. The germline V and J ends were trimmed by 3 bases and 4 bases, with 13 bases remaining between them. Germline V CDR1 and CDR2: SGHAT, FQNNGV. This CDR3 is 14 amino acids long. The CDR3 DNA reads TGTGCCAGCAGCTTGACGGACCTGGCTTACGAGCAGTACTTC. It translates to CASSLTDLAYEQYF.

The chain is built from TRBV9 and TRBJ2-1; D is perhaps TRBD2 (6 bases). With 4 bases removed from V and 0 bases from J, the gap between germline ends came to 11 bases. The CDR3 loop spans 15 amino acids. Germline lookup yields CDR1 SGDLS and CDR2 YYNGEE. The CDR3 spells CASSRTGSSYNEQFF. In nucleotides, the CDR3 is TGTGCCAGCAGCCGCACCGGGAGCTCCTACAATGAGCAGTTCTTC.

The V call is TRBV4-1, the J call TRBJ2-7, with D perhaps assigned TRBD1 or TRBD2 (5 bases each). There are 13 residues in the CDR3. V was clipped by 4 bases and J by 2 bases, with 9 bases between them. In germline, CDR1 is MGHRA, CDR2 YSYEKL. The CDR3 is CASSPGPTYEQYF. Here the CDR3 DNA reads TGCGCCAGCAGCCCGGGGCCCACCTACGAGCAGTACTTC.

The chain couples TRBV28 to TRBJ2-2; the match to TRBD2 covers 8 bases. V lost 7 bases to trimming and J lost 2 bases; unmatched junction nucleotides: 6. There are 15 residues in the CDR3. Germline lookup yields CDR1 MDHEN and CDR2 SYDVKM. The CDR3 coding sequence is TGTGCCAGCAACAGCGGGGGCCACAACACCGGGGAGCTGTTTTTT. Translating gives CASNSGGHNTGELFF.

This clone was detected a few times. J is TRBJ1-4 and V is TRBV6-5; D gene uncertain. This CDR3 has 13 residues. Germline V CDR1 and CDR2: MNHEY, SVGAGI. Trimming removed 6 bases at V and 8 bases at J, with 13 bases between. CDR3 amino acids: CASRRGAEEKLFF. The CDR3 DNA sequence: TGTGCCAGCAGACGCGGAGCGGAAGAAAAACTGTTTTTT.

V usage is TRBV30 and J usage is TRBJ2-7; TRBD1 agrees at 12 bases. Germline V gene data show CDR1 as GTSNPN and CDR2 as SVGIG (reference sequence). The CDR3 loop spans 13 amino acids. With V trimmed by 4 bases and J by 7 bases, 5 bases remained unmatched. CDR3 nucleotide sequence: TGTGCCTGGACGGGACAGGGGGCTGGGGAGCAGTACTTC. It translates to CAWTGQGAGEQYF.